The 4 T cell receptor beta chains in this list originate from one sample, sequenced in a study of cytomegalovirus exposure and HLA in healthy donors. PCR involved 60 Vbeta and 13 Jbeta primers. Clones were read by immunoSEQ multiplex PCR, and TCRdb kept only the in-frame ones, dropping some. There are 190,000 or so clones in the sample; less than 90% occur only once, and 1.6% lies in the top ten. Sequences were obtained from PBMCs. Source of these receptors: a man in his forties or fifties in good health and CMV-seronegative.

The CDR3 bases are TGTGCCAGCAGCTTTGACAGGAGGTATGGCTACACCTTC. This sequence encodes CASSFDRRYGYTF. The V and J genes are TRBV11-1 and TRBJ1-2; D perhaps matches TRBD1 (6 bases). The length of the CDR3 is 13 residues. Looked up from germline, CDR1 is SGHAT and CDR2 is FQDESV (reference sequence). Trimming removed 3 bases at V and 5 bases at J, with 10 bases between.

This clone was seen only a few times. The rearrangement links TRBV5-1 to TRBJ2-1; TRBD2 aligns across 8 bases. There are 12 residues in the CDR3. J was trimmed by 12 bases and V by 0 bases; bases with no gene match: 2. CDR1 is SGHRS and CDR2 is YFSETQ in the germline V gene. CDR3 bases: TGCGCCAGCAGCTTGGAGGGGACTAGGCAGTTCTTC. As protein: CASSLEGTRQFF.

The chain is built from TRBV7-9 and TRBJ1-1; D gene unclear. The CDR3 sequence is 14 residues long. Germline-derived CDR1 and CDR2 are SEHNR and FQNEAQ (reference sequence). V was trimmed by 1 base and J by 5 bases, leaving 11 bases between them. CDR3 residues: CASSLGAGFTEAFF. The CDR3, as DNA: TGTGCCAGCAGCTTAGGCGCGGGTTTTACTGAAGCTTTCTTT.

The chain employs TRBV5-1 and TRBJ2-1; 9 bases map to TRBD1. This CDR3 spans 15 amino acids. CDR1 SGHRS and CDR2 YFSETQ come from the germline V gene. With 0 bases clipped from V and 6 bases from J, the junction kept 4 bases outside the gene matches. Written as DNA, the CDR3 is TGCGCCAGCAGCTTGGGAGGGACAGGGACCAATGAGCAGTTCTTC. Protein sequence: CASSLGGTGTNEQFF. Complete variable domain (other parts from reference TRBV5-1 and TRBJ2-1): KAGVTQTPRYLIKTRGQQVTLSCSPISGHRSVSWYQQTPGQGLQFLFEYFSETQRNKGNFPGRFSGRQFSNSRSEMNVSTLELGDSALYLCASSLGGTGTNEQFFGPGTRLTVL.